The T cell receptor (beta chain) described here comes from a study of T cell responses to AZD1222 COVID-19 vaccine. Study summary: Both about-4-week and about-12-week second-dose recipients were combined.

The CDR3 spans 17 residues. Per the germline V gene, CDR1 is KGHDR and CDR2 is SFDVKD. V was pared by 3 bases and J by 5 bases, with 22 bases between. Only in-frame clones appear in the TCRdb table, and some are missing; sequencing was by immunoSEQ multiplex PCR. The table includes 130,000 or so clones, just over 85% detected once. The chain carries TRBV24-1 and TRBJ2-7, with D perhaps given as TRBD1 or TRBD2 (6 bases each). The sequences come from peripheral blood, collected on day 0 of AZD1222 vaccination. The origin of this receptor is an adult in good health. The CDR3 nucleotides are TGTGCCACCAGTGATCAAAGGGGGGCAGGGAGAGTCGACGAGCAGTACTTC. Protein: CATSDQRGAGRVDEQYF.